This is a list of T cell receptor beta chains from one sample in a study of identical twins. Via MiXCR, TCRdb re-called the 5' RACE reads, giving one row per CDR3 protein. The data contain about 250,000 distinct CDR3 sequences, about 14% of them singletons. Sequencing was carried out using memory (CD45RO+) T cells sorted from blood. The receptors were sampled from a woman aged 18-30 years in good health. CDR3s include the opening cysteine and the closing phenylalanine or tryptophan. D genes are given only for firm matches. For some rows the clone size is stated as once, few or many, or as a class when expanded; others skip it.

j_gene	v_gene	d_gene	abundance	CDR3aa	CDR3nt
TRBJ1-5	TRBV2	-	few	CASGSDNSNQPQHF	TGTGCCAGCGGTTCGGATAATAGCAATCAGCCCCAGCATTTT
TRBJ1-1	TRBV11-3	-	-	CASSLARKNTEAFF	TGTGCCAGCAGCTTAGCACGGAAGAACACTGAAGCTTTCTTT
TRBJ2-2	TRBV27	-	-	CASSLEGAGELFF	TGTGCCAGCAGTTTAGAGGGGGCCGGGGAGCTGTTTTTT
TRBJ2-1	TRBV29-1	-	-	CSPRGGDEQFF	TGCAGCCCTAGGGGTGGCGATGAGCAGTTCTTC
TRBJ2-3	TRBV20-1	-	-	CSARDRSFTDTQYF	TGCAGTGCTAGAGACAGAAGTTTCACAGATACGCAGTATTTT
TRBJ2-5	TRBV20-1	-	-	CSANQYGGRGETQYF	TGCAGTGCTAACCAATACGGGGGGCGGGGAGAGACCCAGTACTTC
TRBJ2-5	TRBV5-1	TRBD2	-	CASSFDGLGGTQYF	TGCGCCAGCAGCTTCGATGGACTAGGCGGGACCCAGTACTTC
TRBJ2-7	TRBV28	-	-	CASSSTEARYEQYF	TGTGCCAGCAGTTCCACCGAGGCGCGGTACGAGCAGTACTTC
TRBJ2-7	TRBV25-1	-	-	CASSDSPRSIYEQYF	TGTGCCAGCAGTGATTCTCCTAGAAGCATCTACGAGCAGTACTTC
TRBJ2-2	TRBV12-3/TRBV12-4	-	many	CASSLGLTNTGELFF	TGTGCCAGCAGTTTGGGACTTACTAACACCGGGGAGCTGTTTTTT
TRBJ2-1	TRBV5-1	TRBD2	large	CASRSLAGAFNEQFF	TGCGCCAGCAGATCTCTAGCGGGAGCGTTCAATGAGCAGTTCTTC
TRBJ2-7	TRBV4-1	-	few	CASSQGGGRTPSSYEQYF	TGCGCCAGCAGCCAAGGTGGAGGACGGACCCCAAGCTCCTACGAGCAGTACTTC
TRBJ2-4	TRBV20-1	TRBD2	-	CSATKTSGNIQYF	TGCAGTGCTACAAAGACTAGCGGAAACATTCAGTACTTC
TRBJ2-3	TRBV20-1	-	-	CSARGSTKFGTDTQYF	TGCAGTGCTAGAGGTTCCACTAAATTCGGCACAGATACGCAGTATTTT
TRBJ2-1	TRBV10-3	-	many	CAISESPSDEQFF	TGTGCCATCAGTGAGTCCCCTTCCGATGAGCAGTTCTTC
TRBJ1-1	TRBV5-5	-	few	CASRHRGLNTEAFF	TGTGCCAGCAGACACCGGGGCCTGAACACTGAAGCTTTCTTT
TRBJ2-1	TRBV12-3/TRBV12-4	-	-	CASSWGGPHSYNEQFF	TGTGCCAGCAGTTGGGGGGGGCCTCACTCCTACAATGAGCAGTTCTTC
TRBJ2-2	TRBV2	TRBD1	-	CASRGQGGETGELFF	TGTGCCAGCAGAGGACAGGGAGGTGAGACCGGGGAGCTGTTTTTT
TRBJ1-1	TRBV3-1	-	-	CASSAQPSTEAFF	TGTGCCAGCAGCGCGCAACCCAGCACTGAAGCTTTCTTT
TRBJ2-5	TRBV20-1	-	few	CSAGLGGDLRETQYF	TGCAGTGCTGGCCTAGGAGGGGACCTCCGAGAGACCCAGTACTTC
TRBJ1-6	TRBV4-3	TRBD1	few	CASSRERDSKNSPLHF	TGCGCCAGCAGCCGGGAGAGGGACAGCAAGAATTCACCCCTCCACTTT
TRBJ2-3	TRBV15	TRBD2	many	CATSSPSSGGTDTQYF	TGTGCCACCAGCAGTCCGTCTAGCGGTGGCACAGATACGCAGTATTTT
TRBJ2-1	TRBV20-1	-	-	CSVRRPGLGAYNEQFF	TGCAGTGTCAGGCGCCCCGGGCTTGGGGCCTACAATGAGCAGTTCTTC
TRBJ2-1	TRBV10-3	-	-	CAISERGIGRARVHNEQFF	TGTGCCATCAGTGAGAGGGGGATAGGGAGGGCGAGGGTACACAATGAGCAGTTCTTC
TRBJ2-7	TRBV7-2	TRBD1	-	CASSSSGTGVRDEQYF	TGTGCCAGCAGTTCCTCCGGGACAGGGGTTCGCGACGAGCAGTACTTC
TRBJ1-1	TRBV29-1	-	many	CSVATVVPEAFF	TGCAGCGTTGCAACGGTAGTGCCTGAAGCTTTCTTT
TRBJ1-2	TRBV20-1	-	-	CSARETYGYTF	TGCAGTGCTAGGGAGACCTATGGCTACACCTTC
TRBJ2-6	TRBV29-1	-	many	CSVVVANVLTF	TGCAGCGTTGTGGTAGCCAACGTCCTGACTTTC
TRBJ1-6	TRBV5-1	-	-	CASSLGGRSPLHF	TGCGCCAGCAGCTTAGGGGGGAGATCACCCCTCCACTTT
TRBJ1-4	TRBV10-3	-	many	CAISGNPGEEKLFF	TGTGCCATCAGTGGAAACCCAGGGGAAGAAAAACTGTTTTTT
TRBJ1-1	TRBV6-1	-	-	CASSVRRTGETEAFF	TGTGCCAGCAGTGTTCGTCGAACTGGGGAAACTGAAGCTTTCTTT
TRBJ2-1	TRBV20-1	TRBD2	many	CSAFSGRASYNEQFF	TGCAGTGCCTTTAGCGGGAGGGCCTCCTACAATGAGCAGTTCTTC
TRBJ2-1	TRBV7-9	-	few	CASSLPPGQGTHNEQFF	TGTGCCAGCAGCCTCCCTCCGGGGCAGGGGACCCACAATGAGCAGTTCTTC
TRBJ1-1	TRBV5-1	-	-	CASSLADTGRWGGAFF	TGCGCCAGCAGCTTGGCGGACACAGGGAGGTGGGGTGGTGCTTTCTTT
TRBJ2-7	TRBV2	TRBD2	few	CASSLGTSGRVRQYF	TGTGCCAGCAGTCTCGGGACTAGCGGGAGAGTTCGGCAGTACTTC
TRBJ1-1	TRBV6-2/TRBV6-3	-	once	CASSYSALSAFF	TGTGCCAGCAGTTACTCAGCACTGAGCGCTTTCTTT
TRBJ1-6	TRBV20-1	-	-	CSAREGPENSPLHF	TGCAGTGCTAGGGAGGGACCGGAGAATTCACCCCTCCACTTT
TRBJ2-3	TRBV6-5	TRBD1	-	CASSLYRGGTDTQYF	TGTGCCAGCAGTTTATACAGGGGAGGCACAGATACGCAGTATTTT
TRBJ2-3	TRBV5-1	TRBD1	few	CASSTLQGSDTQYF	TGCGCCAGCAGCACCCTACAGGGGTCAGATACGCAGTATTTT
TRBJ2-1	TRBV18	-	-	CASSPIVGNSYNEQFF	TGTGCCAGCTCACCAATCGTCGGGAACTCCTACAATGAGCAGTTCTTC
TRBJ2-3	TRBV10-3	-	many	CAITPGGTDTQYF	TGTGCCATCACTCCCGGAGGGACAGATACGCAGTATTTT